This T cell receptor beta chain was recorded in a study of T cells in Graves' hyperthyroidism and ophthalmopathy (dated by TCRdb to between 2018 and 2021). Describing the broader study: Peripheral blood was collected at initial diagnosis, before any treatment. The 75 to 100 discovery patients were divided at random into training and test sets in a 7:3 ratio. The paper reports TCR Vbeta CDR3 sequencing of roughly 140 peripheral blood samples: under 45 ophthalmopathy, roughly 74 hyperthyroidism and around 17 progressor patients. After blood sampling, hyperthyroidism patients were treated with methimazole at a starting dose of 30 mg daily, and ophthalmopathy patients were treated with high-dose intravenous methylprednisolone. The study also compared thyroid tissue and blood T-cell repertoires from about six Graves' hyperthyroidism patients. An independent validation cohort of about 19 hyperthyroidism patients and about 16 patients who later progressed to ophthalmopathy tested prospective prediction of ophthalmopathy. To identify distinguishing TCR V-J signatures, a discovery cohort of about 100 patients was used, comprising some 45 with Graves' ophthalmopathy and under 60 with stable Graves' hyperthyroidism. The investigation overall reported the following: In validation, the model predicted progression to ophthalmopathy a median of roughly six months before onset, with about 64% sensitivity and 72.22% specificity. Ophthalmopathy was separated from stable hyperthyroidism by a 13 V-J signature model, with over 85% sensitivity and roughly 81% specificity obtained in cross-validation and 80%/75% obtained in testing. Sample size was not statistically predetermined, and investigators were not blinded to group allocation. Blood samples also contained most of the expanded thyroid clonotypes (frequency above 0.001), which suggests that blood repertoires may reflect thyroid immune responses.

The TCR beta CDR3 regions were amplified from the RNA transcripts. The TCR CDR3 was subjected to a first round of RT-PCR using the HTBI primer set and the Qiagen OneStep RT-PCR kit. Libraries were constructed in a second round of multiplex PCR, after which size selection and purification were carried out. Sequencing of the libraries was done on an Illumina HiSeq2000 using paired-end 100 bp reads. In the original analysis: SOAPnuke was used to process the raw data, with reads discarded if the reads contained adapters or uncalled bases, had a mean Phred below 15, or lacked an exact constant-primer or identifier match. COPE v1.2.5 was used to merge the high-quality paired reads, and each unique nucleotide sequence was defined as a clonotype. MiTCR v1.1 was used to align the clonotypes against IMGT TRBV, TRBD and TRBJ reference segments. Analysis was restricted to V-J combinations with a frequency above 0.0001, which covered about 99% of repertoires. A TCS score was defined as the ratio of F50 (clonal expansion) to E x V (chaos), with BLOSUM62-based TCRdist applied between CDR3 peptides within each V-J. Welch's t-statistics and random forest reduced roughly 500 V-J features to about 13, which were used in a naive Bayes classifier (R e1071). TCRdb reworked the public reads: Q25 trimming with fastp, MiXCR clone assembly, productive beta chains retained. Entries that share a CDR3 protein sequence are merged under the most common genes and DNA. TCRdb, not the original authors, processed these V and J calls. Counted in this sample were about 500,000 distinct CDR3 sequences; about 16% of them appeared once. The leading ten clones occupy approximately 30% of the sample.

Moderately to severely active disease, a Clinical Activity Score of at least 3, a NOSPECS grade of at least 4, and a duration under 3 months were present in ophthalmopathy patients. Exclusion was applied to patients with uncontrolled infections, other autoimmune diseases, pregnancy or lactation. Diagnoses were established on the basis of clinical symptoms, serum thyroxine and TRAb, thyroid ultrasound, and orbital computed tomography. PBMCs were isolated from 8 to 10 ml of fresh peripheral blood by Ficoll-Paque density gradient centrifugation. Total RNA was extracted using Trizol reagent, and RNA quality was assessed on an Agilent 2100 Bioanalyzer. This clonotype came up a few times. No antigen is known for it. Within one base of it there is no much larger clone, and no base qualities were kept. The TCR sequence derives from a woman in her twenties or thirties with Graves' ophthalmopathy. Sequenced input: blood.

The CDR3 sequence is CASSPGLAGFTGDTQYF. The nucleotide sequence is TGTGCCAGCAGCCCTGGACTAGCGGGATTCACCGGAGATACGCAGTATTTT. The sequence links TRBV11-2 to TRBJ2-3; the junction holds 12 bases that match TRBD2. Based on the germline V gene, the CDR1 and CDR2 sequences are SGHAT and FQNNGV. The CDR3 covers 17 residues, taking in both the cysteine and the phenylalanine. Only CDR3 DNA remains: 51 bases, in frame from the first base. The V end gives up 5 bases and the J end 5 bases, leaving 11 bases in the junction not matched to a gene.